These 22 T cell receptor beta chains were sequenced from one sample in a study of T cell responses to AZD1222 COVID-19 vaccine. Method: immunoSEQ multiplex PCR; TCRdb's copy keeps in-frame clones and lacks some. The sample carries approximately 170,000 clones, around 93% recorded once. Source: peripheral blood, taken on day 0 of AZD1222 vaccination. These TCRs come from an adult in good health.

V and J are TRBV9 and TRBJ2-5; D might be TRBD1 or TRBD2, each matching 5 bases. Germline V gene sequence: CDR1 SGDLS, CDR2 YYNGEE. V gave up 0 bases and J gave up 4 bases, with 19 bases separating them. The CDR3 sequence is 17 residues long. CDR3 nucleotides: TGTGCCAGCAGCGTAGACGAGGTGAGGGGATCGGGAGAGACCCAGTACTTC. Its protein is CASSVDEVRGSGETQYF.

CDR3 residues: CASTGPLRGTEAFF. In nucleotides, the CDR3 is TGCGCCAGCACCGGACCCCTTCGGGGCACTGAAGCTTTCTTT. This chain links TRBV4-1 with TRBJ1-1, with D unresolved. Looked up from germline, CDR1 is MGHRA and CDR2 is YSYEKL. The CDR3 covers 14 residues. V was pared by 7 bases and J by 4 bases, with 16 bases between.

V gene TRBV7-2 combines with J gene TRBJ2-1; 7 bases align to TRBD2. The CDR3 is 16 residues long. The trim removed 1 base at V and 2 bases at J, leaving 5 bases unmatched. CDR1 and CDR2 (germline): SGHTA, FQGNSA. The CDR3 region is CASSLGGGRPYNEQFF. CDR3 bases: TGTGCCAGCAGCTTAGGAGGCGGGAGACCCTACAATGAGCAGTTCTTC.

This clone was observed a single time. The chain links TRBV11-3 to TRBJ1-2, with unresolved D. The CDR3 runs to 12 residues. With 2 bases removed from V and 3 bases from J, the gap between germline ends came to 4 bases. Germline V gene lookup returns CDR1 SGHNT and CDR2 YENEEA. The CDR3 is CASSLKYYGYTF. The CDR3 DNA reads TGTGCCAGCAGCTTAAAGTACTATGGCTACACCTTC.

The chain combines TRBV27 with TRBJ1-1; D gene uncertain. V was shortened by 5 bases and J by 1 base, with 8 bases between the two germline ends. Germline V gives CDR1 MNHEY, CDR2 SMNVEV (reference sequence). The CDR3 extends over 13 amino acids. In nucleotides, the CDR3 is TGTGCCAGCAGTCCCCAACCGAACACTGAAGCTTTCTTT. Translation: CASSPQPNTEAFF.

V gene TRBV11-3 combines with J gene TRBJ1-3, with 8 bases that match TRBD1. V shed 1 base and J 0 bases; nucleotides not matched to a gene: 2. Germline V lookup: CDR1 SGHNT, CDR2 YENEEA. This CDR3 region has 16 residues. CDR3 sequence: CASSLVGTGSGNTIYF. The CDR3 coding sequence is TGTGCCAGCAGCTTAGTCGGGACAGGCTCTGGAAACACCATATATTTT.

The chain carries TRBV10-3 and TRBJ2-7; 8 nucleotides align to TRBD2. CDR1 is ENHRY and CDR2 is SYGVKD in the germline V gene. Germline trimming cut 11 bases from V and 7 bases from J; bases unmatched to any gene: 7. The CDR3 loop spans 11 amino acids. This CDR3 reads CASTPGGEQYF. The DNA for the CDR3 is TGTGCCTCTACCCCGGGGGGGGAGCAGTACTTC.

This rearrangement joins TRBV20-1 to TRBJ2-3; no firm D call. With 3 bases removed from V and 6 bases from J, the gap between germline ends came to 7 bases. This CDR3 comprises 11 residues. The germline V gene encodes CDR1 DFQATT and CDR2 SNEGSKA (reference sequence). The CDR3 nucleotides read TGCAGTGCTAGGCCTCGGGATACGCAGTATTTT. Amino acids: CSARPRDTQYF.

This clone was seen once. The chain links TRBV3-1 (or the pseudogene TRBV3-2) to TRBJ2-7; D not resolved. The CDR3 is made up of 9 amino acids. V was trimmed by 8 bases and J by 10 bases, leaving 9 bases between them. Germline V CDR1 and CDR2: LGHDT, YNNKEL (reference sequence). The CDR3 nucleotides are TGTGCCAGCGCGGTAGGCCAGTACTTC. This sequence encodes CASAVGQYF.

The sample holds a few counts of this clone. The CDR3 region is CASSLRGGYGYTF. The CDR3 DNA sequence: TGTGCCAGCAGTTTAAGGGGGGGTTATGGCTACACCTTC. This chain connects TRBV27 to TRBJ1-2, with D maybe TRBD1 (6 bases). The V gene's germline CDR1 is MNHEY and CDR2 SMNVEV (reference sequence). Trimming removed 2 bases at V and 5 bases at J, with 9 bases between. The CDR3 runs 13 residues.

CDR3: CASSVQIGKGVNTEAFF. In nucleotides, the CDR3 is TGCGCCAGCAGCGTCCAAATAGGGAAAGGGGTGAACACTGAAGCTTTCTTT. The chain joins TRBV4-3 to TRBJ1-1, with a possible D match to TRBD1 (5 bases). Per the germline V gene, CDR1 is LGHNA and CDR2 is YSLEER. The V end was cut by 5 bases, the J end by 0 bases, with 19 bases between. The CDR3 runs to 17 residues.

This chain links TRBV11-2 with TRBJ1-2; D uncertain. In germline, CDR1 is SGHAT, CDR2 FQNNGV. V dropped 4 bases and J dropped 4 bases, with 13 bases sitting between them. There are 14 residues in the CDR3. In DNA form, the CDR3 reads TGTGCCAGCAGCTCCGGTACCGGCAGCTATGGCTACACCTTC. Amino acid sequence: CASSSGTGSYGYTF.

The chain joins TRBV30 to TRBJ2-5; 7 bases match TRBD2. The CDR3 is made up of 13 amino acids. V shed 3 bases, J shed 4 bases, and the junction held 5 bases outside the gene matches. The germline V gene encodes CDR1 GTSNPN and CDR2 SVGIG (reference sequence). The CDR3: CAWRTGGRETQYF. The CDR3, as DNA: TGTGCCTGGAGGACGGGAGGACGAGAGACCCAGTACTTC.

The chain couples TRBV6-1 to TRBJ2-7; TRBD2 agrees at 11 bases. Germline V gene lookup returns CDR1 MNHNS and CDR2 SASEGT. V trimming: 4 bases; J trimming: 3 bases; junction bases outside the gene matches: 8. This CDR3 is built from 16 residues. CDR3 sequence reads: CASSGPGLAVNYEQYF. In DNA, the CDR3 is TGTGCCAGCAGTGGGCCGGGACTAGCGGTGAACTACGAGCAGTACTTC.

This rearrangement joins TRBV28 to TRBJ2-7; D perhaps matches TRBD2 (5 bases). V lost 2 bases, J lost 6 bases, and 14 bases lay in between. Germline CDR1 is MDHEN and CDR2 is SYDVKM. CDR3 length: 14 amino acids. CDR3 DNA sequence: TGTGCCAGCAGTTTAGGACGGGATGTCGCCGAGCAGTACTTC. This codes for CASSLGRDVAEQYF. The entire variable domain, with the rest obtained from reference TRBV28 and TRBJ2-7, is as follows: DVKVTQSSRYLVKRTGEKVFLECVQDMDHENMFWYRQDPGLGLRLIYFSYDVKMKEKGDIPEGYSVSREKKERFSLILESASTNQTSMYLCASSLGRDVAEQYFGPGTRLTVT.

The rearrangement uses TRBV30 and TRBJ2-2; 9 nucleotides align to TRBD1. The J segment lost 7 bases and the V segment lost 1 base, leaving 4 bases of the junction unmatched. The CDR3 is made up of 14 amino acids. CDR1 GTSNPN and CDR2 SVGIG come from the germline V gene (reference sequence). CDR3: CAWSGDRGIGELFF. CDR3 nucleotides: TGTGCCTGGAGTGGAGACAGGGGGATCGGGGAGCTGTTTTTT.

This sequence joins TRBV5-1 and TRBJ1-2; TRBD1 matches 7 bases. Trimming cost V 4 bases and J 8 bases; bases outside gene matches: 11. The CDR3 sequence is 14 residues long. Germline-derived CDR1 and CDR2 are SGHRS and YFSETQ. The CDR3 DNA reads TGCGCCAGCAGCAGGGGGACAGAAACGGGAGGCTACACCTTC. It is translated as CASSRGTETGGYTF.

V usage is TRBV10-3 and J usage is TRBJ1-2; D gene ambiguous. Germline V CDR1 and CDR2: ENHRY, SYGVKD. This CDR3 contains 11 residues. The V end was cut by 4 bases, the J end by 8 bases, with 8 bases between. As DNA, the CDR3 is TGTGCCATCAGTGGGGCCGGCGGCTACACCTTC. This codes for CAISGAGGYTF.

The chain couples TRBV6-5 to TRBJ2-7, with 7 nucleotides matching TRBD1. V dropped 6 bases and J dropped 0; count of bases not matched to a gene: 2. From germline, CDR1 is MNHEY and CDR2 SVGAGI. The CDR3 length is 13 residues. CDR3 DNA sequence: TGTGCCAGCAGGCGACAGGGCTCCTACGAGCAGTACTTC. Its translation is CASRRQGSYEQYF.

V is TRBV5-5 and J is TRBJ2-7; 7 bases match TRBD2. V dropped 1 base and J dropped 1; count of bases not matched to a gene: 5. This CDR3 spans 15 amino acids. Germline CDR1 reads SGHKS; CDR2 reads YYEKEE (reference sequence). This chain's CDR3 is CASSLPGRPSYEQYF. The CDR3 DNA is TGTGCCAGCAGCTTGCCCGGGAGGCCATCCTACGAGCAGTACTTC.

The chain employs TRBV27 and TRBJ1-3; 12 bases are a match to TRBD1. CDR3 length equals 15 residues. The junction had 8 bases not matched to a gene; V was cut back by 8 bases and J by 6 bases. The germline gives CDR1 MNHEY, CDR2 SMNVEV (reference sequence). This CDR3 is CASEGPGQGANTIYF. DNA for the CDR3: TGTGCCAGCGAGGGGCCGGGACAGGGGGCAAACACCATATATTTT.

V and J are TRBV27 and TRBJ2-7; the match to TRBD1 covers 10 bases. Germline V CDR1 and CDR2: MNHEY, SMNVEV (reference sequence). The V and J ends lost 0 bases and 4 bases, in that order; junction bases with no gene match: 3. The length of the CDR3 is 15 residues. The CDR3 here is CASSLSGQGRYEQYF. The CDR3 nucleotides are TGTGCCAGCAGTTTATCGGGACAGGGGAGGTACGAGCAGTACTTC.